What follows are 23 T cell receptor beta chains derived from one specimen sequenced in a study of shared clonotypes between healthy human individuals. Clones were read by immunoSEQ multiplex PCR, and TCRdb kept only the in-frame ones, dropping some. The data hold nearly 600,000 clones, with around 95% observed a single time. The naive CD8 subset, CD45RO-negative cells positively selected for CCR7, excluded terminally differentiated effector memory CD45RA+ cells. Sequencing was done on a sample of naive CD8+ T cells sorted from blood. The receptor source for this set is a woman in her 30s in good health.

CDR3 amino acids: CASSPPAFGHTQYF. CDR3 coding DNA: TGTGCCAGCAGCCCACCCGCATTTGGTCATACGCAGTATTTT. This rearrangement joins TRBV27 to TRBJ2-3; no reliable D call. CDR1 and CDR2 from the germline V gene are MNHEY and SMNVEV (reference sequence). CDR3 length equals 14 residues. With 6 bases removed from V and 7 bases from J, the gap between germline ends came to 17 bases.

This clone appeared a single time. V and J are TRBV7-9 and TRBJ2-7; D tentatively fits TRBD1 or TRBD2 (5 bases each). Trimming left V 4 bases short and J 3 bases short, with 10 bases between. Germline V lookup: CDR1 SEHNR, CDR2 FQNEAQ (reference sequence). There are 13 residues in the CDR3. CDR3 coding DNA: TGTGCCAGCAGCTCTTATGGGGGCTACGAGCAGTACTTC. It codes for CASSSYGGYEQYF.

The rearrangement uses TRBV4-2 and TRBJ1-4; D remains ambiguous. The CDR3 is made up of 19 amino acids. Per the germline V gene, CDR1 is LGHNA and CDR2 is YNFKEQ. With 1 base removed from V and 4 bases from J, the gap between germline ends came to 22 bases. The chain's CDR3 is CASSQVGPTSGGSNEKLFF. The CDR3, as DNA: TGTGCCAGCAGCCAAGTAGGCCCGACGTCCGGCGGAAGTAATGAAAAACTGTTTTTT.

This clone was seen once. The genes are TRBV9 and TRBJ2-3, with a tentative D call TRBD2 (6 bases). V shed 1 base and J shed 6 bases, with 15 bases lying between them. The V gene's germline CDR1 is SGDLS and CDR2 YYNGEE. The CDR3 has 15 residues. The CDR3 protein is CASSVQGGTVDTQYF. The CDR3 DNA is TGTGCCAGCAGCGTACAGGGCGGGACGGTTGATACGCAGTATTTT.

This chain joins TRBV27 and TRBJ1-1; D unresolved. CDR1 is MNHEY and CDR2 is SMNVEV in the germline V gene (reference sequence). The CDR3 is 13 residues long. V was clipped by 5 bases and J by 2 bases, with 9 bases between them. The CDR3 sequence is CASSTFVNTEAFF. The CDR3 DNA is TGTGCCAGCAGTACCTTTGTAAACACTGAAGCTTTCTTT.

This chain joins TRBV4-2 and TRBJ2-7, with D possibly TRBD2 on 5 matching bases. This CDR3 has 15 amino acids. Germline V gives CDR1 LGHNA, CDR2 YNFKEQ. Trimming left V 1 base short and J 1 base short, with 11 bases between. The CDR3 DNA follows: TGTGCCAGCAGCCAAGGGCCTAGCAGGTCCTACGAGCAGTACTTC. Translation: CASSQGPSRSYEQYF.

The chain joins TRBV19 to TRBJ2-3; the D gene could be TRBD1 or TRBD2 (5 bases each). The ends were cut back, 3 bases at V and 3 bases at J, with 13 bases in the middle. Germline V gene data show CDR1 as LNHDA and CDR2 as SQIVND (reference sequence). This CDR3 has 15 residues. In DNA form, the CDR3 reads TGTGCCAGTAGTATCCCCAGGGACCAAACAGATACGCAGTATTTT. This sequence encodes CASSIPRDQTDTQYF.

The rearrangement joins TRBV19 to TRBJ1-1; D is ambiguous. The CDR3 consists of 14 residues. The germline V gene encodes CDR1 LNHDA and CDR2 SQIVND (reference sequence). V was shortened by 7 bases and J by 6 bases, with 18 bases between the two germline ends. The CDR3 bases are TGTGCCAGTACCGGGCTTCCCCCATGGGCTGAAGCTTTCTTT. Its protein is CASTGLPPWAEAFF.

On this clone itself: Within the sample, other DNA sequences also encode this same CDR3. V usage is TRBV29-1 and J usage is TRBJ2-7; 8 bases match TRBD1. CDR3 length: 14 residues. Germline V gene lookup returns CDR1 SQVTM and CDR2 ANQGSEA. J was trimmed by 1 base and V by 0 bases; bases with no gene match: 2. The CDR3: CSVEERTGSYEQYF. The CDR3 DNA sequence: TGCAGCGTTGAAGAACGGACAGGGTCCTACGAGCAGTACTTC.

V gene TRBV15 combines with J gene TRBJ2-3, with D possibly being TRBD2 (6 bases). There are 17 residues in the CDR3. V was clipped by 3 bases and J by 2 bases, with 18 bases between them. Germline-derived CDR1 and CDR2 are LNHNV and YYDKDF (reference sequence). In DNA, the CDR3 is TGTGCCACCAGCAGCGCGGGACGGAACTATAACACAGATACGCAGTATTTT. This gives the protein CATSSAGRNYNTDTQYF.

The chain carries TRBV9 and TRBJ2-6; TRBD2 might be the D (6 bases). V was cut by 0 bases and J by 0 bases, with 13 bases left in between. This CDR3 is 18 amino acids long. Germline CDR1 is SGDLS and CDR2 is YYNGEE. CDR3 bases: TGTGCCAGCAGCGTAGTCGGAGGGCACATCTCTGGGGCCAACGTCCTGACTTTC. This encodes CASSVVGGHISGANVLTF.

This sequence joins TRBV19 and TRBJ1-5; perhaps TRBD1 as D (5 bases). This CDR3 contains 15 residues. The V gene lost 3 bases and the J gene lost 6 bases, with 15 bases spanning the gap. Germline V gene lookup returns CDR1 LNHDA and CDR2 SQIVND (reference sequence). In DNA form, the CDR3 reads TGTGCCAGTAGTATCACACAACAGGTACGTCAGCCCCAGCATTTT. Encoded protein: CASSITQQVRQPQHF. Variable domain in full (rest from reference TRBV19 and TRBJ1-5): DGGITQSPKYLFRKEGQNVTLSCEQNLNHDAMYWYRQDPGQGLRLIYYSQIVNDFQKGDIAEGYSVSREKKESFPLTVTSAQKNPTAFYLCASSITQQVRQPQHFGDGTRLSIL.

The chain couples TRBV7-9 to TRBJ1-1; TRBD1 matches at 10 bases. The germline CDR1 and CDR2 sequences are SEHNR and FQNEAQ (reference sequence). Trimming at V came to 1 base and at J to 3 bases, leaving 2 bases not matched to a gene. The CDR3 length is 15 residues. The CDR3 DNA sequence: TGTGCCAGCAGCTTAGGGACAGGGGGTGACACTGAAGCTTTCTTT. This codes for CASSLGTGGDTEAFF.

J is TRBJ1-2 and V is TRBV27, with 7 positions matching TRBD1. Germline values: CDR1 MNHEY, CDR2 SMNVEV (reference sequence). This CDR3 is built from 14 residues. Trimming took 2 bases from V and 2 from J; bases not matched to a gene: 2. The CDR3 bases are TGTGCCAGCAGTTTAGGACAGGCGAACTATGGCTACACCTTC. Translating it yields CASSLGQANYGYTF.

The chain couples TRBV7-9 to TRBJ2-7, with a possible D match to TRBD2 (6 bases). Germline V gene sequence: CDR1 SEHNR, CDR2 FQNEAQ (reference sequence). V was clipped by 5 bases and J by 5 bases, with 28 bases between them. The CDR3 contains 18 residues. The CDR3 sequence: CASSPVAGGTLPLDEQYF. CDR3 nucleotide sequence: TGTGCCAGCAGCCCCGTGGCGGGCGGGACTCTTCCTCTGGACGAGCAGTACTTC.

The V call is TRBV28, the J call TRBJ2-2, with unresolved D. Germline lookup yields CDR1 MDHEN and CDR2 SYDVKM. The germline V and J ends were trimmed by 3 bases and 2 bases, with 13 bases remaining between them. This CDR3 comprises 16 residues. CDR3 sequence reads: CASSLVVTYNTGELFF. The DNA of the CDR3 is TGTGCCAGCAGTTTGGTCGTTACCTATAACACCGGGGAGCTGTTTTTT.

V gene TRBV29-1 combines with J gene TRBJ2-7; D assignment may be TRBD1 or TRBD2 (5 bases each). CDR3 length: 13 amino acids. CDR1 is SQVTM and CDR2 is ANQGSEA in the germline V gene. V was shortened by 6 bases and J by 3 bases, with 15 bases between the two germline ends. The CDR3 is CSVPGPRLYEQYF. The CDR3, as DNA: TGCAGCGTGCCGGGACCGCGCCTCTACGAGCAGTACTTC.

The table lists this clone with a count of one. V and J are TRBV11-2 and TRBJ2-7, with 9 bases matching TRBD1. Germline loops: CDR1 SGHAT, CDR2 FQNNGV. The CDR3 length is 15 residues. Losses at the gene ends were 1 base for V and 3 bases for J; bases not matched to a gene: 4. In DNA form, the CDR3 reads TGTGCCAGCAGCTTAGCTACAGGGGGCAGCTACGAGCAGTACTTC. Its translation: CASSLATGGSYEQYF.

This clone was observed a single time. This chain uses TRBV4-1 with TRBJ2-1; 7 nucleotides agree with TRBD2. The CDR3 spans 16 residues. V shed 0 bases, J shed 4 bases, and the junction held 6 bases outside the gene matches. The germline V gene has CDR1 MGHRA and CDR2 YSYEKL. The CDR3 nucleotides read TGCGCCAGCAGCCAAGATTGGGGAGCGGGGTACAATGAGCAGTTCTTC. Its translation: CASSQDWGAGYNEQFF.

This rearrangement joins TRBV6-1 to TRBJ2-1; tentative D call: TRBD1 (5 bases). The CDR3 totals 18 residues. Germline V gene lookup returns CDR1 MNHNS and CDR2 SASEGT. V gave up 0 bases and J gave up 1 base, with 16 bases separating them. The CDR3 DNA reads TGTGCCAGCAGTGAAGCGCTCGACAGATCCGGATCCTACAATGAGCAGTTCTTC. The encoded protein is CASSEALDRSGSYNEQFF.

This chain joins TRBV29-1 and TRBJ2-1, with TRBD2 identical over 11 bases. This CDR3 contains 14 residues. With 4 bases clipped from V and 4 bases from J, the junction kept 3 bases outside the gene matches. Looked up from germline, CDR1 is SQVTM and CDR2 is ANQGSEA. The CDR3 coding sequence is TGCAGCGTTGTGCCTAGCGGGAGGTACAATGAGCAGTTCTTC. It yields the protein CSVVPSGRYNEQFF.

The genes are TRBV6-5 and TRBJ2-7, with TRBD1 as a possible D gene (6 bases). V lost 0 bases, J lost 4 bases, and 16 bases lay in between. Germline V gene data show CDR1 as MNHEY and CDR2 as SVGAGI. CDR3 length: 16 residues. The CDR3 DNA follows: TGTGCCAGCAGTTACTCGATTGCCGGACAGACTTACGAGCAGTACTTC. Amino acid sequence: CASSYSIAGQTYEQYF.

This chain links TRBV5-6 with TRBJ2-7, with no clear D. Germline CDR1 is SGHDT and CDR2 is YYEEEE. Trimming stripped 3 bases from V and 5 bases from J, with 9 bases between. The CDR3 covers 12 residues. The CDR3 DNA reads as TGTGCCAGCAGCTCCACCCCCCACGAGCAGTACTTC. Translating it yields CASSSTPHEQYF.